One sample yielded the 9 T cell receptor beta chains listed below, sequenced in a study of blood T cell repertoires in COVID-19. Sequenced by immunoSEQ multiplex PCR; TCRdb stores in-frame clones only, minus some. The repertoire holds roughly 50,000 clones, with 86% as singletons. The source material was peripheral blood. Receptors were obtained from a woman aged 55-69 years with acute or convalescent COVID-19.

This chain connects TRBV30 to TRBJ1-5; D is perhaps TRBD1 (6 bases). The V end lost 4 bases, the J end lost 6 bases, and 16 bases lay between the germline ends. The CDR3 has 14 residues. Germline V gene sequence: CDR1 GTSNPN, CDR2 SVGIG (reference sequence). In DNA form, the CDR3 reads TGTGCCTGGACCCACGGGGGGGCAGGTCAGCCCCAGCATTTT. Translated: CAWTHGGAGQPQHF.

The V and J genes are TRBV5-1 and TRBJ2-1; D is unclear. The CDR3 is 14 residues long. Germline loops: CDR1 SGHRS, CDR2 YFSETQ. Trimming shortened V by 0 bases and J by 9 bases, and 13 bases separated the two germline ends. CDR3 in DNA: TGCGCCAGCAGCTTGGGGCGGCACATCGGTGAGCAGTTCTTC. Its protein product is CASSLGRHIGEQFF.

The rearrangement uses TRBV5-1 and TRBJ2-3; 11 bases are a match to TRBD2. Germline V CDR1 and CDR2: SGHRS, YFSETQ. The trim removed 0 bases at V and 4 bases at J, leaving 4 bases unmatched. This CDR3 contains 16 residues. The CDR3 region is CASSLDSGGASDTQYF. The CDR3 DNA follows: TGCGCCAGCAGCTTGGATAGCGGGGGGGCGTCAGATACGCAGTATTTT.

The CDR3 protein is CASSYNGGILDTEAFF. The DNA for the CDR3 is TGTGCCAGCAGTTACAATGGAGGGATTTTGGATACTGAAGCTTTCTTT. This sequence joins TRBV6-5 and TRBJ1-1; D uncertain. The germline CDR1 and CDR2 sequences are MNHEY and SVGAGI. The V end was cut by 2 bases, the J end by 5 bases, with 18 bases between. The CDR3 covers 16 residues.

This clone appeared a single time. This chain links TRBV12-3 or TRBV12-4 with TRBJ2-2; a weak D match, TRBD2 (5 bases). The CDR3 length is 13 residues. V lost 5 bases, J lost 8 bases, and 12 bases lay in between. The CDR3 sequence: CASSPPGLGELFF. CDR3 DNA sequence: TGTGCCAGCAGTCCCCCGGGGTTGGGGGAGCTGTTTTTT.

The chain combines TRBV18 with TRBJ2-3; a possible D gene is TRBD2 (5 bases). The CDR3 loop spans 16 amino acids. The V gene lost 5 bases and the J gene lost 1 base, with 16 bases spanning the gap. Germline-derived CDR1 and CDR2 are KGHSH and LQKENI. Here the CDR3 reads CASSLEVGVGTDTQYF. In DNA, the CDR3 is TGTGCCAGCTCATTGGAGGTGGGTGTGGGCACAGATACGCAGTATTTT.

The chain carries TRBV18 and TRBJ2-3; maybe TRBD1 (6 bases). Looked up from germline, CDR1 is KGHSH and CDR2 is LQKENI. The CDR3 consists of 12 residues. Trimming pared 6 bases from V and 8 bases from J, leaving 12 bases between. The CDR3 DNA is TGTGCCAGCTCTCCGGACAGATTTACGCAGTATTTT. It encodes CASSPDRFTQYF.

This clone appeared a single time. The chain links TRBV7-9 to TRBJ2-1, with 8 positions matching TRBD2. V gave up 4 bases and J gave up 9 bases; unmatched junction bases: 5. The germline gives CDR1 SEHNR, CDR2 FQNEAQ (reference sequence). The CDR3 spans 13 residues. DNA for the CDR3: TGTGCCAGCAGCTACAGGAGCGGGGGTGAGCAGTTCTTC. It yields the protein CASSYRSGGEQFF.

The J gene is TRBJ1-5, the V gene TRBV6-5; 7 bases agree with TRBD1. Germline V lookup: CDR1 MNHEY, CDR2 SVGAGI. V shed 9 bases, J shed 3 bases, and the junction held 5 bases outside the gene matches. This CDR3 contains 13 residues. The CDR3 DNA follows: TGTGCCAGTCAACAGGGGTCCAATCAGCCCCAGCATTTT. As protein: CASQQGSNQPQHF.